The source of this T cell receptor beta chain is a study of OX40 agonist ivuxolimab in advanced cancers. General observations from the study: Low normalized clonal expansion also occurred in some nonresponding patients. Average numbers of expanded clones were greater in CD8+ T cells than in CD4+. At 0.1 to 3.0 mg/kg and by week 6, CD4+ and CD8+ T cells in the blood had expanded clonally.

Here immunoSEQ multiplex PCR was the method, and the copy in TCRdb shows in-frame clones only, minus some. The table records about 53,000 clones, roughly 83% of them present only once. Patients were ruled out by autoimmune disease history or systemic immunosuppression. In regard to this clone: Its antigen remains unknown.

The CDR3 is 16 residues long. Trimming left V 6 bases short and J 0 bases short, with 16 bases between. Germline V gene lookup returns CDR1 LNHDA and CDR2 SQIVND (reference sequence). This clonotype originated in an adult with an advanced solid tumor such as melanoma, head and neck, liver or kidney cancer. The material was CD4+ or CD8+ T cells sorted from blood, obtained in a trial of the OX40 agonist ivuxolimab. This chain uses TRBV19 with TRBJ2-3; D is undetermined. CDR3 sequence (DNA): TGTGCCAGTAGCAGGAGACGGGCGGACAGCACAGATACGCAGTATTTT. This gives the protein CASSRRRADSTDTQYF.